This T cell receptor (beta chain) came from a study of blood T cell repertoires in COVID-19. Overall study: The United States, Italy and Spain supplied acute and convalescent COVID-19 samples. The cDNA or gDNA used as material had been derived from T cells, B-cell-depleted T cells, or PBMCs.

The CDR3 is 14 residues long. Germline CDR1 and CDR2: ENHRY and SYGVKD. Deletions cut 4 bases from V and 1 base from J, with 9 bases between. The table came from immunoSEQ multiplex PCR; TCRdb's copy has only in-frame clones and leaves some out. There are tens of thousands of clones in the sample; around four fifths occur only once, and about 15% lies in the top ten. V is TRBV10-3 and J is TRBJ2-3; D is undetermined. The source of this sequence is a man aged 60 to 75 with COVID-19, enrolled during active disease. Sequencing was performed on peripheral blood. The CDR3 nucleotides read TGTGCCATCAGTGTTCGCGAGGGCACAGATACGCAGTATTTT. Translating gives CAISVREGTDTQYF.